This TCR beta chain stems from a study of shared clonotypes between healthy human individuals. Study background: The donor pool was made up of a couple of women and three men aged 18 to 49.

The assay was immunoSEQ multiplex PCR, and TCRdb's table has in-frame clones only and misses some. The sample has some 1 million clones; about 74% are singletons. Germline assignment: CDR1 LNHDA and CDR2 SQIVND (reference sequence). CDR3 length: 15 residues. V was trimmed by 1 base and J by 0 bases, leaving 7 bases between them. The source material was memory CD4+ T cells sorted from blood. Specified subset: CD45RA-negative fraction. The receptor was isolated from a man between 18 and 29 years old in good health. The V gene is TRBV19, the J gene TRBJ2-1; D gene ambiguous. CDR3 protein: CASSIALNSYNEQFF. CDR3 sequence (DNA): TGTGCCAGTAGTATAGCTCTAAACTCCTACAATGAGCAGTTCTTC.